The rows below give T cell receptor beta chains drawn from one sample of a study of regulatory T cells in long-lasting Graves disease. Using its own MiXCR run on the multiplex PCR reads, TCRdb lists one record per CDR3 protein. The sample comprises some 450,000 distinct CDR3 sequences, 23% of which are singletons, and about a quarter rests with the top ten. The sequenced sample was peripheral blood mononuclear cells (PBMCs), obtained when the disease was refractory, from a patient treated with antithyroid drugs. The source is a female donor with Graves disease. CDR3s include the opening cysteine and the closing phenylalanine or tryptophan. Fields, in order: D gene, clone size, J gene, V gene, CDR3 DNA, CDR3 protein. The D gene is left open where the match is weak. Expanded clones get a size class; other rows say once, few or many, or leave the size out.

d_call: .
clone_size: .
j_call: TRBJ1-5
v_call: TRBV20-1
cdr3_nt: TGCAGTGCGGCCGGGACCGAAGGAATTCAGCCCCAGCATTTT
cdr3_aa: CSAAGTEGIQPQHF

d_call: .
clone_size: few
j_call: TRBJ2-5
v_call: TRBV19
cdr3_nt: TGTGCCAGTAGTATTGGCCAGGCCCGAGAGACCCAGTACTTC
cdr3_aa: CASSIGQARETQYF

d_call: .
clone_size: many
j_call: TRBJ2-5
v_call: TRBV15
cdr3_nt: TGTGCCACCAGCAGAGACCCGGGAGATCAAGAGACCCAGTACTTC
cdr3_aa: CATSRDPGDQETQYF

d_call: .
clone_size: .
j_call: TRBJ1-5
v_call: TRBV29-1
cdr3_nt: TGCAGCGTGGGGATCAGCAATCAGCCCCAGCATTTT
cdr3_aa: CSVGISNQPQHF

d_call: .
clone_size: many
j_call: TRBJ1-2
v_call: TRBV5-1
cdr3_nt: TGTGCCAGCAGCCTCTCAGACAGAAACTATGGCTACACCTTC
cdr3_aa: CASSLSDRNYGYTF

d_call: TRBD1
clone_size: many
j_call: TRBJ1-6
v_call: TRBV6-1
cdr3_nt: TGTGCCAGCACCCAGGGGGGAGCTTCACCCCTCCACTTT
cdr3_aa: CASTQGGASPLHF

d_call: .
clone_size: few
j_call: TRBJ1-2
v_call: TRBV6-1
cdr3_nt: TGTGCCAGCAGTGATTCGTGGGCCTATGGCTACACCTTC
cdr3_aa: CASSDSWAYGYTF

d_call: TRBD2
clone_size: many
j_call: TRBJ2-6
v_call: TRBV7-3
cdr3_nt: TGTGCCAGCAGCCAAACTAGCGCTGGGGCCAACGTCCTGACTTTC
cdr3_aa: CASSQTSAGANVLTF

d_call: TRBD2
clone_size: .
j_call: TRBJ2-7
v_call: TRBV29-1
cdr3_nt: TGCAGCGTTTTAGGAGCGGGAGGGCCTCAGTCCCTCTACGAGCAGTACTTC
cdr3_aa: CSVLGAGGPQSLYEQYF

d_call: .
clone_size: few
j_call: TRBJ2-3
v_call: TRBV12-3/TRBV12-4
cdr3_nt: TGTGCCAGCAGTTTGTGGGGTGGCACAGATACGCAGTATTTT
cdr3_aa: CASSLWGGTDTQYF

d_call: TRBD2
clone_size: .
j_call: TRBJ2-1
v_call: TRBV3-1
cdr3_nt: TGTGCCAGCAGCCCCGAGCGGGAGATCTACAATGAGCAGTTCTTC
cdr3_aa: CASSPEREIYNEQFF

d_call: .
clone_size: .
j_call: TRBJ2-6
v_call: TRBV12-3/TRBV12-4
cdr3_nt: TGTGCCAGCAGCTTAAGGGCGTCAGGGGCTGGTGGGGCCAACGTCCTGACTTTC
cdr3_aa: CASSLRASGAGGANVLTF

d_call: TRBD1
clone_size: few
j_call: TRBJ2-1
v_call: TRBV30
cdr3_nt: TGTGCCTGGACCGGGCCGGGACAGGGTACCTACAATGAGCAGTTCTTC
cdr3_aa: CAWTGPGQGTYNEQFF

d_call: TRBD2
clone_size: few
j_call: TRBJ2-4
v_call: TRBV5-1
cdr3_nt: TGCGCCAGCAGCTTGGCTCTGAATAGCGGGGGAATTCAGTACTTC
cdr3_aa: CASSLALNSGGIQYF

d_call: TRBD1
clone_size: many
j_call: TRBJ2-5
v_call: TRBV29-1
cdr3_nt: TGCAGCGTCTCTACAGGGGGCCACGAGACCCAGTACTTC
cdr3_aa: CSVSTGGHETQYF

d_call: TRBD1
clone_size: many
j_call: TRBJ2-7
v_call: TRBV12-3/TRBV12-4
cdr3_nt: TGTGCCAGCAGAATACCGGGACAGGGCGAGCAGTACTTC
cdr3_aa: CASRIPGQGEQYF

d_call: .
clone_size: .
j_call: TRBJ2-5
v_call: TRBV20-1
cdr3_nt: TGCAGTGCTAGAGATCTGGCAGACTACCAAGAGACCCAGTACTTC
cdr3_aa: CSARDLADYQETQYF

d_call: .
clone_size: .
j_call: TRBJ2-7
v_call: TRBV7-9
cdr3_nt: TGTGCCAGCACCTACTTGAACGAGCAGTACTTC
cdr3_aa: CASTYLNEQYF

d_call: TRBD1
clone_size: .
j_call: TRBJ1-5
v_call: TRBV2
cdr3_nt: TGTGCCAGCAGTGGGCCCAGGGGGCGATTAAGCAATCAGCCCCAGCATTTT
cdr3_aa: CASSGPRGRLSNQPQHF

d_call: .
clone_size: many
j_call: TRBJ1-2
v_call: TRBV10-3
cdr3_nt: TGTGCCATCAGTGAGGGAATGCAGGGCGATGGCTACACCTTC
cdr3_aa: CAISEGMQGDGYTF

d_call: .
clone_size: few
j_call: TRBJ2-2
v_call: TRBV6-5
cdr3_nt: TGTGCCAGCAGTTACAGGGTTACCACCGGGGAGCTGTTTTTT
cdr3_aa: CASSYRVTTGELFF

d_call: .
clone_size: many
j_call: TRBJ1-2
v_call: TRBV2
cdr3_nt: TGTGCCAGCAGTGGCGGTGGGGGCTCAGTTAACTATGGCTACACCTTC
cdr3_aa: CASSGGGGSVNYGYTF

d_call: .
clone_size: .
j_call: TRBJ1-2
v_call: TRBV10-3
cdr3_nt: TGTGCCATCAGTGTCACGGACAGCTATGGCTACACCTTC
cdr3_aa: CAISVTDSYGYTF

d_call: TRBD2
clone_size: few
j_call: TRBJ2-2
v_call: TRBV29-1
cdr3_nt: TGCAGCGTGAAAGGGACTAGCGGGAACACCGGGGAGCTGTTTTTT
cdr3_aa: CSVKGTSGNTGELFF

d_call: .
clone_size: .
j_call: TRBJ1-1
v_call: TRBV5-6
cdr3_nt: TGTGCCAGCAGCTCTATTTCAGGGCTCACTGAAGCTTTCTTT
cdr3_aa: CASSSISGLTEAFF

d_call: .
clone_size: many
j_call: TRBJ1-1
v_call: TRBV15
cdr3_nt: TGTGCCACCAGCAGTCTTGGGACACCTACTGAAGCTTTCTTT
cdr3_aa: CATSSLGTPTEAFF

d_call: TRBD2
clone_size: many
j_call: TRBJ2-7
v_call: TRBV2
cdr3_nt: TGTGCCAGCAGTAGGACCCGGAGCGGGGACGAGCAGTACTTC
cdr3_aa: CASSRTRSGDEQYF

d_call: .
clone_size: .
j_call: TRBJ1-1
v_call: TRBV25-1
cdr3_nt: TGTGCCAGCAGTGAACAACTGGGGAGGAACACTGAAGCTTTCTTT
cdr3_aa: CASSEQLGRNTEAFF

d_call: .
clone_size: .
j_call: TRBJ2-1
v_call: TRBV7-9
cdr3_nt: TGCGCCAGCAGCGCCCCCGACTTGAGCTCCTACAATGAGCAGTTCTTC
cdr3_aa: CASSAPDLSSYNEQFF

d_call: .
clone_size: .
j_call: TRBJ2-2
v_call: TRBV3-1
cdr3_nt: TGTGCCAGCAGCCAAGGCAACGCGAACACCGGGGAGCTGTTTTTT
cdr3_aa: CASSQGNANTGELFF

d_call: TRBD1
clone_size: .
j_call: TRBJ2-7
v_call: TRBV25-1
cdr3_nt: TGTGCCAGCAGTGAACAGACAGGGCCCTACGAGCAGTACTTC
cdr3_aa: CASSEQTGPYEQYF

d_call: TRBD1
clone_size: .
j_call: TRBJ1-2
v_call: TRBV29-1
cdr3_nt: TGCAGCGTTGAAGGGACAGGCCGCGCATATGGCTACACCTTC
cdr3_aa: CSVEGTGRAYGYTF

d_call: .
clone_size: few
j_call: TRBJ2-3
v_call: TRBV20-1
cdr3_nt: TGCAGTGCTAGAGATTGGGGGATATTGGCCCAGGGCACAGATACGCAGTATTTT
cdr3_aa: CSARDWGILAQGTDTQYF

d_call: .
clone_size: .
j_call: TRBJ2-6
v_call: TRBV27
cdr3_nt: TGTGCCAGCAGTTTTATGAGCTCTGGGGCCAACGTCCTGACTTTC
cdr3_aa: CASSFMSSGANVLTF

d_call: .
clone_size: .
j_call: TRBJ2-2
v_call: TRBV5-1
cdr3_nt: TGCGCCAGCAGCTTGTTGACAGGGACTTCGGGGGAGCTGTTTTTT
cdr3_aa: CASSLLTGTSGELFF

d_call: .
clone_size: many
j_call: TRBJ2-7
v_call: TRBV28
cdr3_nt: TGTGCCAGCAGTTTTTCGGACATAGGGAAAATTGGCGAGCAGTACTTC
cdr3_aa: CASSFSDIGKIGEQYF

d_call: .
clone_size: many
j_call: TRBJ2-2
v_call: TRBV2
cdr3_nt: TGTGCCAGCAGTGAAGAGGCAGGACCGAACACCGGGGAGCTGTTTTTT
cdr3_aa: CASSEEAGPNTGELFF

d_call: TRBD2
clone_size: .
j_call: TRBJ2-1
v_call: TRBV20-1
cdr3_nt: TGCAGTGCTAGAGATGCGGGAGCGGAGCAGTTCTTC
cdr3_aa: CSARDAGAEQFF

d_call: TRBD1
clone_size: few
j_call: TRBJ2-2
v_call: TRBV2
cdr3_nt: TGTGCCAGCGCGGACAGGGGGCGCGACACCGGGGAGCTGTTTTTT
cdr3_aa: CASADRGRDTGELFF

d_call: .
clone_size: many
j_call: TRBJ1-2
v_call: TRBV12-3/TRBV12-4
cdr3_nt: TGTGCCAGCAGTTTAGAAGGGGCCTTCTATGGCTACACCTTC
cdr3_aa: CASSLEGAFYGYTF

d_call: TRBD2
clone_size: many
j_call: TRBJ2-2
v_call: TRBV2
cdr3_nt: TGTGCCACCGTATCTAGCGGGGAAACGAACACCGGGGAGCTGTTTTTT
cdr3_aa: CATVSSGETNTGELFF

d_call: .
clone_size: .
j_call: TRBJ2-1
v_call: TRBV28
cdr3_nt: TGTGCCAGCAGTTTCCTAGCGAGCTACAATGAGCAGTTCTTC
cdr3_aa: CASSFLASYNEQFF

d_call: .
clone_size: few
j_call: TRBJ2-7
v_call: TRBV20-1
cdr3_nt: TGCAGTGCTCCGGGGCGGTTTCTAGACTCCTACGAGCAGTACTTC
cdr3_aa: CSAPGRFLDSYEQYF

d_call: .
clone_size: .
j_call: TRBJ2-2
v_call: TRBV6-2/TRBV6-3
cdr3_nt: TGTGCCAGCTTCGACACCCCGAACACCGGGGAGCTGTTTTTT
cdr3_aa: CASFDTPNTGELFF

d_call: TRBD1
clone_size: few
j_call: TRBJ1-2
v_call: TRBV6-4
cdr3_nt: TGTGCCAGCAGTGACGGGGTAGGGGGCCCCTATGGCTACACCTTC
cdr3_aa: CASSDGVGGPYGYTF

d_call: .
clone_size: .
j_call: TRBJ2-7
v_call: TRBV7-9
cdr3_nt: TGTGCCAGCAGCCAAGATTCCGGCGGGGCGGCCTACGAGCAGTACTTC
cdr3_aa: CASSQDSGGAAYEQYF

d_call: .
clone_size: many
j_call: TRBJ1-5
v_call: TRBV7-8
cdr3_nt: TGTGCCAGCAGCTTACCAACAGGACAAGGGCCCCAGCATTTT
cdr3_aa: CASSLPTGQGPQHF

d_call: .
clone_size: many
j_call: TRBJ2-7
v_call: TRBV6-1
cdr3_nt: TGTGCCAGCAGCGCCAGGGCGGCGAACCCTACAAAATACGAGCAGTACTTC
cdr3_aa: CASSARAANPTKYEQYF

d_call: TRBD1
clone_size: few
j_call: TRBJ2-2
v_call: TRBV2
cdr3_nt: TGTGCCAGCAGTAACACAGGGGGCCGGAACACCGGGGAGCTGTTTTTT
cdr3_aa: CASSNTGGRNTGELFF

d_call: .
clone_size: .
j_call: TRBJ1-1
v_call: TRBV19
cdr3_nt: TGTGCCAGTAGTATCATAGGTATACCCACTGAAGCTTTCTTT
cdr3_aa: CASSIIGIPTEAFF

d_call: .
clone_size: few
j_call: TRBJ2-7
v_call: TRBV12-5
cdr3_nt: TGTGCTAGTGGGGTTGCCGAGCAGTACTTC
cdr3_aa: CASGVAEQYF

d_call: .
clone_size: .
j_call: TRBJ1-2
v_call: TRBV5-1
cdr3_nt: TGCGCCAGCAGCTTTCAGGGATCCGATGGCTACACCTTC
cdr3_aa: CASSFQGSDGYTF

d_call: TRBD1
clone_size: .
j_call: TRBJ2-7
v_call: TRBV7-2
cdr3_nt: TGTGCCAGCAGCTTAGGACAGGGATCGGGCGAGCAGTACTTC
cdr3_aa: CASSLGQGSGEQYF

d_call: .
clone_size: .
j_call: TRBJ1-1
v_call: TRBV11-1
cdr3_nt: TGTGCCAGCAGAGACGTCGGAACTGAAGCTTTCTTT
cdr3_aa: CASRDVGTEAFF

d_call: .
clone_size: .
j_call: TRBJ2-7
v_call: TRBV15
cdr3_nt: TGTGCCACCAGCAGAGCAGGATACGAGCAGTACTTC
cdr3_aa: CATSRAGYEQYF